The subject of this entry is one T cell receptor (beta chain). Its antigen is not known. With 5 bases removed from V and 2 bases from J, the gap between germline ends came to 15 bases. Looked up from germline, CDR1 is SSHAT and CDR2 is FNYEAQ (reference sequence). This CDR3 spans 15 amino acids. These data originate in a study of Tregs in tolerant kidney transplant recipients. Unstimulated regulatory T cells (CD4+CD25+CD127-), CD4+CD25- non-regulatory cells, CD4 and CD8 cells were FACS-sorted from thawed PBMCs. Study results and caveats: Expanding Tregs on activated donor B cells appeared to best identify donor-specific TCRbeta clones. Biological reproducibility was not directly addressed, but technical replication error appeared minimal.

Generated by immunoSEQ multiplex PCR, the TCRdb table keeps only in-frame clones and is missing some. The sample holds 75,000 to 100,000 clones, 85% to 95% seen once. V usage is TRBV7-7 and J usage is TRBJ2-5; D possibly uses TRBD1 or TRBD2 (5 bases each). The origin of this receptor is a human donor in good health. Sequenced: CD8+ T cells from blood. The CDR3 DNA follows: TGTGCCAGCAGCCTGCATCGGGGCCAACAAGAGACCCAGTACTTC. This gives the protein CASSLHRGQQETQYF.